This entry is about one T cell receptor beta chain. This entry belongs to a study of T-cell reconstitution after alpha-beta-depleted transplantation in children. Per germline, CDR1 MNHEY and CDR2 SMNVEV (reference sequence). The CDR3 spans 14 residues. The V end lost 6 bases, the J end lost 1 base, and 12 bases lay between the germline ends. Using unique molecular identifiers, the investigators prepared the TCRbeta library. TCRdb reanalysed the PCR reads using MiXCR and keeps one entry per CDR3 protein. The sample records fewer than 550,000 distinct CDR3 sequences, roughly 10% being singletons. J is TRBJ2-5 and V is TRBV27; D not certain. This clonotype originated in a female patient aged 2 to 10 who had a stem cell transplant for aplastic anemia, so the T cells may come from the graft donor. The sample here was PBMCs, mostly from graft donor cells, taken 180 days after TCRalphabeta/CD19-depleted stem cell transplant. CDR3 protein: CASRQSRLQETQYF. In nucleotides, the CDR3 is TGTGCCAGCAGACAGTCTAGACTCCAAGAGACCCAGTACTTC.